The 7 T cell receptor beta chains below all came from one sample that was sequenced in a study of beta chain features in type 1 diabetes. Study conclusions and caveats: Type 1 diabetes patients had TCRB CDR3s that were shorter (moderately but significantly so) in all four CD4+ subsets.

Antigen specificity for these receptors is unknown. All of the isolated RNA was reverse transcribed, so expressed TCRB transcripts were sequenced. The assay was immunoSEQ multiplex PCR, and TCRdb's table has in-frame clones only and misses some. The sample shows a few hundred thousand clones, 15% of them seen only once. The sequenced sample consisted of naive CD4+ T cells from blood. The receptors derive from a man aged 18 to 29 with type 1 diabetes.

This clone was picked up a small number of times. V gene TRBV30 combines with J gene TRBJ2-7; D gene unclear. The CDR3 totals 13 residues. V lost 5 bases and J lost 1, with 12 bases in between. Per germline, CDR1 GTSNPN and CDR2 SVGIG (reference sequence). CDR3 protein: CAWQRDSSYEQYF. The CDR3 DNA is TGTGCCTGGCAGAGAGACTCTTCCTACGAGCAGTACTTC.

A word on this clone: Other DNA sequences in this sample translate to the same CDR3. This chain uses TRBV7-8 with TRBJ2-3; TRBD2 agrees at 8 bases. Germline CDR1 is SGHVS and CDR2 is FQNEAQ. The CDR3 has 16 residues. The junction had 7 bases not matched to a gene; V was cut back by 5 bases and J by 0 bases. The CDR3 nucleotides read TGTGCCAGCAGCCCGACAGCGGGGGTTAGCACAGATACGCAGTATTTT. Amino acid sequence: CASSPTAGVSTDTQYF.

This clone was picked up a small number of times. The chain carries TRBV21-1 and TRBJ2-7; the DNA was not used to check the table's D call, TRBD2. TRBV21-1 is described as a pseudogene. There are 15 residues in the CDR3. The CDR3 loop is CASSKESGRSYEQYF. The DNA for the CDR3 is TGTGCCAGCAGCAAAGAAAGCGGGAGAAGTTACGAGCAGTACTTC.

The chain recombines TRBV6-6 with TRBJ2-7; 7 bases line up with TRBD1. The V and J ends lost 7 bases and 6 bases, in that order; junction bases with no gene match: 12. The CDR3 totals 14 residues. Germline V gene lookup returns CDR1 MNHNY and CDR2 SVGAGI (reference sequence). The CDR3 is CASTPDRPSSEQYF. Here the CDR3 DNA reads TGTGCCAGCACTCCGGACAGGCCCAGCTCCGAGCAGTACTTC.

This clone was detected only a few times. This sequence joins TRBV2 and TRBJ1-4, with TRBD1 matching over 8 bases. Looked up from germline, CDR1 is SNHLY and CDR2 is FYNNEI. The CDR3 runs to 17 residues. With V trimmed by 6 bases and J by 3 bases, 12 bases remained unmatched. CDR3 region: CASRSDRGKGANEKLFF. CDR3 in DNA: TGTGCCAGCAGATCTGACAGGGGAAAAGGGGCTAATGAAAAACTGTTTTTT.

The chain is built from TRBV29-1 and TRBJ2-3; 8 bases are shared with TRBD1. Germline V gene sequence: CDR1 SQVTM, CDR2 ANQGSEA. J lost 6 bases, V lost 6 bases, and 11 bases had no gene match. The CDR3 sequence is 14 residues long. The CDR3 DNA is TGCAGCGTATCGGACAGGGAGAGGTGGGATACGCAGTATTTT. Amino acid sequence: CSVSDRERWDTQYF.

J is TRBJ2-7 and V is TRBV30, with TRBD2 identical over 8 bases. The V segment lost 8 bases and the J segment 3 bases; nucleotides outside the gene matches: 6. This CDR3 has 12 residues. Germline lookup yields CDR1 GTSNPN and CDR2 SVGIG (reference sequence). CDR3 nucleotides: TGTGCCCGGGGGACTAGTGGCTACGAGCAGTACTTC. This encodes CARGTSGYEQYF.